The rows below give T cell receptor beta chains drawn from one sample of a study of brain T cells in children with intractable seizures. TCRdb's table, derived via immunoSEQ multiplex PCR, lists solely in-frame clones and lacks some. The data show tens of thousands of clones, with about 93% seen just once and approximately 25% held by the top ten. Here the sequenced sample was peripheral blood, taken at surgery. The receptors originated from a girl aged 2 to 10 with Rasmussen encephalitis and intractable seizures. The CDR3 runs from the conserved cysteine through the conserved F or W. Each record gives: CDR3 protein, CDR3 DNA, D gene, clone size, V gene, J gene. D genes are given only for firm matches. Only some rows state a clone size, as once, few, many or a class for expanded clones.

CDR3aa: CASSLVGLGTGEQHF
CDR3nt: -
d_gene: -
abundance: -
v_gene: TRBV5-6
j_gene: TRBJ2-7

CDR3aa: CASSLMGLSSGNTIYF
CDR3nt: TGCGCCAGCAGCTTGATGGGTCTTAGCTCTGGAAACACCATATATTTT
d_gene: -
abundance: once
v_gene: TRBV5-1
j_gene: TRBJ1-3

CDR3aa: CASSLASGEYNEQFF
CDR3nt: TGTGCCAGCAGCTTAGCTAGCGGGGAATACAATGAGCAGTTCTTC
d_gene: TRBD2
abundance: -
v_gene: TRBV7-3
j_gene: TRBJ2-1

CDR3aa: CASSLIGDREGSPLHF
CDR3nt: TGTGCCAGCAGTTTAATAGGGGACAGGGAGGGCTCACCCCTCCACTTT
d_gene: TRBD1
abundance: -
v_gene: TRBV27
j_gene: TRBJ1-6

CDR3aa: CASSPPWGGNNEQFF
CDR3nt: TGTGCCAGCTCACCACCGTGGGGGGGGAACAATGAGCAGTTCTTC
d_gene: TRBD2
abundance: -
v_gene: TRBV18
j_gene: TRBJ2-1

CDR3aa: CASQGSQVEEGYTF
CDR3nt: TGTGCCAGCCAGGGCAGTCAAGTCGAGGAGGGCTACACCTTC
d_gene: -
abundance: -
v_gene: TRBV19
j_gene: TRBJ1-2

CDR3aa: CASSDYRGGRISAFF
CDR3nt: TGTGCCAGCAGTGATTATCGCGGGGGGAGGATCTCGGCTTTCTTT
d_gene: -
abundance: -
v_gene: TRBV6-1
j_gene: TRBJ1-1

CDR3aa: CASSILAGSPSEQYF
CDR3nt: TGTGCCAGTAGTATACTAGCGGGATCTCCTTCCGAGCAGTACTTC
d_gene: TRBD2
abundance: -
v_gene: TRBV19
j_gene: TRBJ2-7

CDR3aa: CASSDSMYTGELFF
CDR3nt: TGTGCCAGCAGTGATAGTATGTACACCGGGGAGCTGTTTTTT
d_gene: -
abundance: -
v_gene: TRBV6-1
j_gene: TRBJ2-2

CDR3aa: CASSHIRGTPPYEQYF
CDR3nt: TGCGCCAGCAGCCATATCAGGGGGACTCCCCCCTACGAGCAGTACTTC
d_gene: -
abundance: -
v_gene: TRBV4-1
j_gene: TRBJ2-7

CDR3aa: CSVSPNSYEQYF
CDR3nt: TGCAGCGTCAGCCCCAACTCCTACGAGCAGTACTTC
d_gene: -
abundance: once
v_gene: TRBV29-1
j_gene: TRBJ2-7

CDR3aa: CASSYNIQVSFYGYTF
CDR3nt: TGTGCCAGCAGCTACAATATTCAGGTCTCCTTCTATGGCTACACCTTC
d_gene: -
abundance: -
v_gene: TRBV5-6
j_gene: TRBJ1-2

CDR3aa: CASSLPRGPYGYTF
CDR3nt: TGTGCCAGCAGTTTACCGAGGGGGCCCTATGGCTACACCTTC
d_gene: TRBD1
abundance: -
v_gene: TRBV28
j_gene: TRBJ1-2

CDR3aa: CASSPDPGAGNTIYF
CDR3nt: TGTGCCAGCAGCCCTGACCCCGGAGCCGGAAACACCATATATTTT
d_gene: -
abundance: -
v_gene: TRBV7-3
j_gene: TRBJ1-3

CDR3aa: CAWSQGWGETQYF
CDR3nt: TGTGCCTGGAGTCAGGGATGGGGAGAGACCCAGTACTTC
d_gene: -
abundance: -
v_gene: TRBV30
j_gene: TRBJ2-5

CDR3aa: CASSELDRDTEAFF
CDR3nt: TGTGCCAGCAGTGAACTTGACAGGGACACTGAAGCTTTCTTT
d_gene: TRBD1
abundance: -
v_gene: TRBV25-1
j_gene: TRBJ1-1

CDR3aa: CASSQEGRETQYF
CDR3nt: TGCGCCAGCAGCCAAGAAGGGAGGGAGACCCAGTACTTC
d_gene: -
abundance: once
v_gene: TRBV4-1
j_gene: TRBJ2-5

CDR3aa: CASSQDRPEFGNEQFF
CDR3nt: TGTGCCAGCAGTCAAGACAGACCTGAATTTGGCAATGAGCAGTTCTTC
d_gene: -
abundance: -
v_gene: TRBV27
j_gene: TRBJ2-1

CDR3aa: CASSLSMNTEAFF
CDR3nt: TGTGCCAGCAGCCTGAGTATGAACACTGAAGCTTTCTTT
d_gene: -
abundance: -
v_gene: TRBV6-5
j_gene: TRBJ1-1

CDR3aa: CASSFNMNTEAFF
CDR3nt: TGCGCCAGCAGCTTTAACATGAACACTGAAGCTTTCTTT
d_gene: -
abundance: -
v_gene: TRBV5-1
j_gene: TRBJ1-1

CDR3aa: CASSPRTKKPYNEQFF
CDR3nt: TGTGCCAGCAGCCCCCGGACCAAAAAACCCTACAATGAGCAGTTCTTC
d_gene: -
abundance: few
v_gene: TRBV7-9
j_gene: TRBJ2-1

CDR3aa: CASSPRGQVNTEAFF
CDR3nt: TGTGCCAGCAGCCCCAGGGGGCAGGTGAACACTGAAGCTTTCTTT
d_gene: TRBD1
abundance: -
v_gene: TRBV9
j_gene: TRBJ1-1

CDR3aa: CASSLEQIAGNTIYF
CDR3nt: TGTGCCAGCAGCTTAGAGCAAATCGCTGGAAACACCATATATTTT
d_gene: -
abundance: -
v_gene: TRBV11-3
j_gene: TRBJ1-3

CDR3aa: CASSPRRGRSDTQYF
CDR3nt: TGTGCCAGCAGTCCGCGGAGGGGGCGGTCAGATACGCAGTATTTT
d_gene: -
abundance: -
v_gene: TRBV6-5
j_gene: TRBJ2-3

CDR3aa: CASSSSTGRCNYGYTF
CDR3nt: TGTGCCAGCAGCAGCTCTACAGGGAGGTGTAACTATGGCTACACCTTC
d_gene: -
abundance: -
v_gene: TRBV21-1
j_gene: TRBJ1-2

CDR3aa: CASSDPMGVSGANVLTF
CDR3nt: TGTGCCAGCAGTGACCCGATGGGGGTCTCAGGGGCCAACGTCCTGACTTTC
d_gene: -
abundance: -
v_gene: TRBV6-4
j_gene: TRBJ2-6

CDR3aa: CASSLFVETGLSF
CDR3nt: TGTGCCAGCAGCTTATTTGTAGAGACGGGTCTTTCTTTT
d_gene: -
abundance: -
v_gene: TRBV11-2
j_gene: TRBJ1-4

CDR3aa: CASSLGQGSYNEQFF
CDR3nt: TGTGCCAGCAGCCTCGGACAGGGATCATACAATGAGCAGTTCTTC
d_gene: TRBD1
abundance: -
v_gene: TRBV11-3
j_gene: TRBJ2-1

CDR3aa: CASSLGQGSGANVLTF
CDR3nt: TGTGCCAGCAGCTTAGGGCAGGGCTCTGGGGCCAACGTCCTGACTTTC
d_gene: -
abundance: -
v_gene: TRBV7-6
j_gene: TRBJ2-6

CDR3aa: CASSAALYEQYF
CDR3nt: TGTGCCAGCAGTGCTGCCCTGTACGAGCAGTACTTC
d_gene: -
abundance: -
v_gene: TRBV2
j_gene: TRBJ2-7

CDR3aa: CASTRNTIYF
CDR3nt: TGTGCCAGCACCAGAAACACCATATATTTT
d_gene: -
abundance: -
v_gene: TRBV7-3
j_gene: TRBJ1-3

CDR3aa: CASSYRQGSTGELFF
CDR3nt: TGTGCCAGCAGCTACCGACAGGGGAGCACCGGGGAGCTGTTTTTT
d_gene: TRBD1
abundance: -
v_gene: TRBV7-2
j_gene: TRBJ2-2

CDR3aa: CASSPLAGRNNQPQHF
CDR3nt: TGTGCCAGCTCACCACTCGCGGGCAGGAACAATCAGCCCCAGCATTTT
d_gene: -
abundance: -
v_gene: TRBV18
j_gene: TRBJ1-5

CDR3aa: CAIEERAIQETQYF
CDR3nt: TGTGCCATAGAAGAGCGGGCTATCCAAGAGACCCAGTACTTC
d_gene: -
abundance: -
v_gene: TRBV6-5
j_gene: TRBJ2-5

CDR3aa: CASSSQGRGYTF
CDR3nt: TGTGCCAGCAGTTCCCAGGGACGGGGCTACACCTTC
d_gene: -
abundance: -
v_gene: TRBV27
j_gene: TRBJ1-2

CDR3aa: CASSLEGVGNTEAFF
CDR3nt: TGTGCCAGCAGCCTGGAAGGGGTCGGGAACACTGAAGCTTTCTTT
d_gene: -
abundance: -
v_gene: TRBV4-2
j_gene: TRBJ1-1

CDR3aa: CASKPGLADYEQYF
CDR3nt: TGCGCCAGCAAACCGGGACTAGCGGATTACGAGCAGTACTTC
d_gene: TRBD2
abundance: -
v_gene: TRBV23-1
j_gene: TRBJ2-7

CDR3aa: CSVEGPGPRGNQPQHF
CDR3nt: TGCAGCGTTGAAGGGCCGGGACCTAGGGGCAATCAGCCCCAGCATTTT
d_gene: -
abundance: few
v_gene: TRBV29-1
j_gene: TRBJ1-5

CDR3aa: CASTPTSSSYEQYF
CDR3nt: TGTGCCAGTACCCCTACTTCCTCCTCCTACGAGCAGTACTTC
d_gene: -
abundance: -
v_gene: TRBV19
j_gene: TRBJ2-7

CDR3aa: CSASSRRGGGYEQYF
CDR3nt: TGCAGCGCTAGTTCTCGCCGGGGCGGCGGCTACGAGCAGTACTTC
d_gene: -
abundance: -
v_gene: TRBV20-1
j_gene: TRBJ2-7

CDR3aa: CAWSVPGVTNEKLFF
CDR3nt: TGTGCCTGGAGTGTACCCGGGGTAACTAATGAAAAACTGTTTTTT
d_gene: -
abundance: -
v_gene: TRBV30
j_gene: TRBJ1-4

CDR3aa: CAWSRGQGTEAFF
CDR3nt: TGTGCCTGGAGTAGGGGACAGGGTACTGAAGCTTTCTTT
d_gene: TRBD1
abundance: once
v_gene: TRBV30
j_gene: TRBJ1-1

CDR3aa: CASSFSTPVRINTGELFF
CDR3nt: TGTGCCAGCAGCTTCAGCACTCCCGTACGAATTAACACCGGGGAGCTGTTTTTT
d_gene: -
abundance: -
v_gene: TRBV5-4
j_gene: TRBJ2-2

CDR3aa: CASSERHEQYF
CDR3nt: TGTGCCAGCAGTGAGAGACACGAGCAGTACTTC
d_gene: -
abundance: -
v_gene: TRBV6-1
j_gene: TRBJ2-7

CDR3aa: CATAPGTGSNQPQHF
CDR3nt: TGTGCCACCGCCCCCGGGACAGGGAGCAATCAGCCCCAGCATTTT
d_gene: TRBD1
abundance: -
v_gene: TRBV10-3
j_gene: TRBJ1-5

CDR3aa: CASSPGGSGSYEQYF
CDR3nt: TGTGCCAGCAGCCCCGGCGGTAGCGGGAGTTACGAGCAGTACTTC
d_gene: TRBD2
abundance: -
v_gene: TRBV9
j_gene: TRBJ2-7

CDR3aa: CASSSTVTYGYTF
CDR3nt: TGTGCCAGCAGCTCCACAGTAACCTATGGCTACACCTTC
d_gene: -
abundance: -
v_gene: TRBV11-3
j_gene: TRBJ1-2